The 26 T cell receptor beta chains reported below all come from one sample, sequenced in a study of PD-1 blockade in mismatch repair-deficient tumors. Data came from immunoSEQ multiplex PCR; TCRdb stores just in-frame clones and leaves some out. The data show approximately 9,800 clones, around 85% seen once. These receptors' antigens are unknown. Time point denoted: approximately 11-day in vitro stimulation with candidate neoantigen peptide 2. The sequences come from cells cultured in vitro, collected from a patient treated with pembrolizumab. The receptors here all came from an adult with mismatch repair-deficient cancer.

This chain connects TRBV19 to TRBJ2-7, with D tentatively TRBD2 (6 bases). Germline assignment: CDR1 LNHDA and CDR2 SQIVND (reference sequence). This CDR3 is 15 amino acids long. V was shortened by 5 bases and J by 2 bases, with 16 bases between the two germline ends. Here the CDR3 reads CASSFGGGRAYEQYF. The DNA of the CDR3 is TGTGCCAGTAGTTTCGGGGGAGGAAGGGCCTACGAGCAGTACTTC.

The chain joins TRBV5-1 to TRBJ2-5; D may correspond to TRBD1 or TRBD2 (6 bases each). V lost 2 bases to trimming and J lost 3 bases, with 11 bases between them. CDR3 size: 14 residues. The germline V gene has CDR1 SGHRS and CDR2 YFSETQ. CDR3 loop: CASSFPGAEETQYF. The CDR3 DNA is TGCGCCAGCAGCTTTCCGGGGGCAGAAGAGACCCAGTACTTC.

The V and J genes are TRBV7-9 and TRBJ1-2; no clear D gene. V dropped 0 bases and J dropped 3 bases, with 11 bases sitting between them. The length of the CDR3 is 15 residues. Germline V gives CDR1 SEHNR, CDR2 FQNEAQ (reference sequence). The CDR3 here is CASSLALLQDYGYTF. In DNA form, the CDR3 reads TGTGCCAGCAGCTTAGCGTTACTGCAAGACTATGGCTACACCTTC.

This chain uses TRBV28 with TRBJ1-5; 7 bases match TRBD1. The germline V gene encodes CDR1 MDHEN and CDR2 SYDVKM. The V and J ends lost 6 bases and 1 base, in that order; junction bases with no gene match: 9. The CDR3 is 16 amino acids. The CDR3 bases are TGTGCCAGCAGACGCCGGACAGGAGGGAGCAATCAGCCCCAGCATTTT. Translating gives CASRRRTGGSNQPQHF.

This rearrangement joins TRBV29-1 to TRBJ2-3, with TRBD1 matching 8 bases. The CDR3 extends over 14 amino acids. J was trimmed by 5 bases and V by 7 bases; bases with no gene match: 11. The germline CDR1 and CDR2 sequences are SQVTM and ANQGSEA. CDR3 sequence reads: CSAMTGAPGDTQYF. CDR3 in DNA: TGCAGCGCGATGACAGGGGCCCCGGGAGATACGCAGTATTTT.

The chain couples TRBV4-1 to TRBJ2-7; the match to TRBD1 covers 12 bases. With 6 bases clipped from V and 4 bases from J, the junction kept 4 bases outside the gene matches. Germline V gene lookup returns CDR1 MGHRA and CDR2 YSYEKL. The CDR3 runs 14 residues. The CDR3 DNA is TGCGCCAGCAGTATGGGACAGGGGGCTTACGAGCAGTACTTC. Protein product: CASSMGQGAYEQYF.

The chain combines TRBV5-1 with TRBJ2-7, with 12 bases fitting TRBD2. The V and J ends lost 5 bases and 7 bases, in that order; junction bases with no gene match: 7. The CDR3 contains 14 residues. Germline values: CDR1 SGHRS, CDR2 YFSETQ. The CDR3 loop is CASRPTSGSREQYF. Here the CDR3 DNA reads TGCGCCAGCAGGCCGACTAGCGGGAGTAGGGAGCAGTACTTC.

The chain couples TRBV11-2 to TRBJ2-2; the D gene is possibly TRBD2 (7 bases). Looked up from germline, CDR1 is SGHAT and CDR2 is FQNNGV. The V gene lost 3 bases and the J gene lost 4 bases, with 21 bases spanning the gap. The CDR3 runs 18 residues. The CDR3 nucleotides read TGTGCCAGCAGCTTTCCCTTGGGGGCGGGAGTCGGCACCGGGGAGCTGTTTTTT. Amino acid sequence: CASSFPLGAGVGTGELFF.

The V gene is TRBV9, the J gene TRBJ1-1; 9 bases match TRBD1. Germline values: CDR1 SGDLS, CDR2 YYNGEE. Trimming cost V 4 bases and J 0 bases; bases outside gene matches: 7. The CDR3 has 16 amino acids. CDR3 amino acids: CASSRDRAGVNTEAFF. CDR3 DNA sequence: TGTGCCAGCAGCCGGGACAGGGCGGGGGTGAACACTGAAGCTTTCTTT. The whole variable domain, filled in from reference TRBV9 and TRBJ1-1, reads DSGVTQTPKHLITATGQRVTLRCSPRSGDLSVYWYQQSLDQGLQFLIQYYNGEERAKGNILERFSAQQFPDLHSELNLSSLELGDSALYFCASSRDRAGVNTEAFFGQGTRLTVV.

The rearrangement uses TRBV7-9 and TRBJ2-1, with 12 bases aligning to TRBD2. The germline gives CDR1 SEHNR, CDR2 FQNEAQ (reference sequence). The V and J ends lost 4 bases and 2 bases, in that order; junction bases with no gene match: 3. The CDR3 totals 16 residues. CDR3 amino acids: CASSSGLAGPYNEQFF. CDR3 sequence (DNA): TGTGCCAGCAGCTCAGGACTAGCGGGACCCTACAATGAGCAGTTCTTC. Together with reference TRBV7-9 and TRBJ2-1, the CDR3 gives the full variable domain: DTGVSQNPRHKITKRGQNVTFRCDPISEHNRLYWYRQTLGQGPEFLTYFQNEAQLEKSRLLSDRFSAERPKGSFSTLEIQRTEQGDSAMYLCASSSGLAGPYNEQFFGPGTRLTVL.

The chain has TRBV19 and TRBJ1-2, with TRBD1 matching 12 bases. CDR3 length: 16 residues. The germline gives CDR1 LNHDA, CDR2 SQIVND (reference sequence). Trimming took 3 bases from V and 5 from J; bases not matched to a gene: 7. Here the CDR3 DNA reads TGTGCCAGTAGTATTGCCGGGACAGGGGGCGGTTATGGCTACACCTTC. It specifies CASSIAGTGGGYGYTF. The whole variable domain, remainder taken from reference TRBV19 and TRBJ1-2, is DGGITQSPKYLFRKEGQNVTLSCEQNLNHDAMYWYRQDPGQGLRLIYYSQIVNDFQKGDIAEGYSVSREKKESFPLTVTSAQKNPTAFYLCASSIAGTGGGYGYTFGSGTRLTVV.

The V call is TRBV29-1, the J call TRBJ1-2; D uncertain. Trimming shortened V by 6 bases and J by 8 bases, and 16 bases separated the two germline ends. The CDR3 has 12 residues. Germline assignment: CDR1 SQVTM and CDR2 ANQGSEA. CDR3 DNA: TGCAGCGTCGGGATCGGAGGGATGGGCTACACCTTC. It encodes CSVGIGGMGYTF.

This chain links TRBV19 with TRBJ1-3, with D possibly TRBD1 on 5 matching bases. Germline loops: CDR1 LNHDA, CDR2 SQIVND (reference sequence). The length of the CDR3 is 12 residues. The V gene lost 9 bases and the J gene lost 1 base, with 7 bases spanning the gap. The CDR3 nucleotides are TGTGCCAGCAGACAGTCTGGAAACACCATATATTTT. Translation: CASRQSGNTIYF. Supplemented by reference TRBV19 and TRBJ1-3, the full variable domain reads DGGITQSPKYLFRKEGQNVTLSCEQNLNHDAMYWYRQDPGQGLRLIYYSQIVNDFQKGDIAEGYSVSREKKESFPLTVTSAQKNPTAFYLCASRQSGNTIYFGEGSWLTVV.

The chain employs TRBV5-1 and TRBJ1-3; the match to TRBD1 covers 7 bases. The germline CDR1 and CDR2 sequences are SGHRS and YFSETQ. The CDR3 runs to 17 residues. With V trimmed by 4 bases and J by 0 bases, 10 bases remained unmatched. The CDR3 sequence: CASSKGGTDLSGNTIYF. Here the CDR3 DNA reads TGCGCCAGCAGCAAAGGCGGGACAGATCTCTCTGGAAACACCATATATTTT.

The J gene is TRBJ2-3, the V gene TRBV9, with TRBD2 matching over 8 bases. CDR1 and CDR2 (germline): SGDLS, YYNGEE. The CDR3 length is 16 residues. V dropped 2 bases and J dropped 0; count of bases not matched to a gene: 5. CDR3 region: CASSVYSGESTDTQYF. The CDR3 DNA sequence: TGTGCCAGCAGCGTTTATAGCGGGGAGAGCACAGATACGCAGTATTTT.

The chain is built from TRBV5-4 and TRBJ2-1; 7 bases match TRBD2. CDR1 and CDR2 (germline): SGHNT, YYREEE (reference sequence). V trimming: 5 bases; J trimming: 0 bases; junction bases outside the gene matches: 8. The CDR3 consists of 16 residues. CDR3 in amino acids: CASSDVAGLSYNEQFF. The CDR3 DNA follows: TGTGCCAGCAGTGACGTAGCGGGTCTCTCCTACAATGAGCAGTTCTTC.

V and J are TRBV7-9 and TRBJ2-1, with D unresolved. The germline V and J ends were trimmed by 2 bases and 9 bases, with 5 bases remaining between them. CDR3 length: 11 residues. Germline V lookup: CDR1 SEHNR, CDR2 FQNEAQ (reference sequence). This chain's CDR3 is CASSLWGEQFF. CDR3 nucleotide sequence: TGTGCCAGCAGCTTATGGGGTGAGCAGTTCTTC.

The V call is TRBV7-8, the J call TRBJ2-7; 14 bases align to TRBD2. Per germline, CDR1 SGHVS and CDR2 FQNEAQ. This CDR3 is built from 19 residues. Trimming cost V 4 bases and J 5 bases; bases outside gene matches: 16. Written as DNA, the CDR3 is TGTGCCAGCAGCTCGTCCGGGACTAGCGGGAGAGGGGGCCTAGACGAGCAGTACTTC. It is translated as CASSSSGTSGRGGLDEQYF.

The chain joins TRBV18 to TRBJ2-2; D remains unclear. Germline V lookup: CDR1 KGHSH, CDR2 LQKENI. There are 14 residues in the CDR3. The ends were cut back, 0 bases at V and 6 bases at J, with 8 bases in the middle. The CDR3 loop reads CASSPPGRSGELFF. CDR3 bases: TGTGCCAGCTCACCACCGGGCAGATCCGGGGAGCTGTTTTTT.

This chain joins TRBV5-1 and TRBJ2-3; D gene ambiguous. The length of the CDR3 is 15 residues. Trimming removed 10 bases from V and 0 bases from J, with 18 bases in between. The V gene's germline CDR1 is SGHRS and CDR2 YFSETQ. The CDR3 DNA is TGCGCCTCTGAGCTTGGCGGCACTAGCACAGATACGCAGTATTTT. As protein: CASELGGTSTDTQYF.

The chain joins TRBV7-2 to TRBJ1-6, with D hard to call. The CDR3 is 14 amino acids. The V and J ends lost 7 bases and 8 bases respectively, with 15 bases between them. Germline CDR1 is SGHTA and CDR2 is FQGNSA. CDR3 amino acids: CASTPSPRYSPLHF. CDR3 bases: TGTGCCAGCACCCCGAGCCCCAGGTATTCACCCCTCCACTTT.

The CDR3 loop is CASSLVVGQDNEQFF. CDR3 DNA sequence: TGCGCCAGCAGCTTGGTTGTCGGCCAAGACAATGAGCAGTTCTTC. This sequence joins TRBV5-1 and TRBJ2-1; D unclear. This CDR3 region has 15 residues. Trimming removed 0 bases at V and 5 bases at J, with 12 bases between. CDR1 is SGHRS, CDR2 YFSETQ, per germline. The full variable domain, rest sourced from reference TRBV5-1 and TRBJ2-1, is KAGVTQTPRYLIKTRGQQVTLSCSPISGHRSVSWYQQTPGQGLQFLFEYFSETQRNKGNFPGRFSGRQFSNSRSEMNVSTLELGDSALYLCASSLVVGQDNEQFFGPGTRLTVL.

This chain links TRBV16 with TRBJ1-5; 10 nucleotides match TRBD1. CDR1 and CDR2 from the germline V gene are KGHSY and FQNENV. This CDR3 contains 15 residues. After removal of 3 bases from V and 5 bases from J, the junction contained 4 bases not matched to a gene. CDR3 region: CASSHQGQGYQPQHF. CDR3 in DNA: TGTGCCAGCAGCCACCAGGGACAGGGGTATCAGCCCCAGCATTTT.

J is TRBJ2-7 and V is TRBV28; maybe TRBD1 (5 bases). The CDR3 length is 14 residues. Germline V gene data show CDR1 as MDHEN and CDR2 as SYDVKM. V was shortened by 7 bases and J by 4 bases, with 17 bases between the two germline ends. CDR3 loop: CASISGASPYEQYF. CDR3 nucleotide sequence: TGTGCCAGCATCAGTGGGGCGTCGCCGTACGAGCAGTACTTC.

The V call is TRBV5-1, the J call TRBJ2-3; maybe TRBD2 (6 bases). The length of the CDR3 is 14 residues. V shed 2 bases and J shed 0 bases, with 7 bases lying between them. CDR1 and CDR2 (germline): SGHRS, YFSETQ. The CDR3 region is CASSFSGSTDTQYF. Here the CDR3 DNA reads TGCGCCAGCAGCTTTAGCGGAAGCACAGATACGCAGTATTTT. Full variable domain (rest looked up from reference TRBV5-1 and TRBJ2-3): KAGVTQTPRYLIKTRGQQVTLSCSPISGHRSVSWYQQTPGQGLQFLFEYFSETQRNKGNFPGRFSGRQFSNSRSEMNVSTLELGDSALYLCASSFSGSTDTQYFGPGTRLTVL.

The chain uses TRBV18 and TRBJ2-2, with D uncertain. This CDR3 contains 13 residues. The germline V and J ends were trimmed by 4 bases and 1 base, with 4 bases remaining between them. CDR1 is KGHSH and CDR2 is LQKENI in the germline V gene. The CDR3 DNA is TGTGCCAGCTCACTCGGGAACACCGGGGAGCTGTTTTTT. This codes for CASSLGNTGELFF.